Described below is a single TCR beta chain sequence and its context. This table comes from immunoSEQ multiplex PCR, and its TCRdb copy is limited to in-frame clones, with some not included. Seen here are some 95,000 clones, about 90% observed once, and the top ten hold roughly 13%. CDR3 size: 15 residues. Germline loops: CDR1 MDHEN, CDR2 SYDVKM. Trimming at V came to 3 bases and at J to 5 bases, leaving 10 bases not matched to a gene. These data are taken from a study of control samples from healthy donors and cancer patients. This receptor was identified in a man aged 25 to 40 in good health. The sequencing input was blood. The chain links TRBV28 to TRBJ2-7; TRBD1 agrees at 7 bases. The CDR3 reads CASSFPDRVVDEQYF. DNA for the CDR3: TGTGCCAGCAGTTTCCCAGACAGGGTGGTTGACGAGCAGTACTTC.